What follows describes a single TCR beta chain. From germline, CDR1 is PRHDT and CDR2 FYEKMQ (reference sequence). Trimming took 1 base from V and 0 from J; bases not matched to a gene: 6. The CDR3 length is 18 residues. This record belongs to a study of technical replicates of blood from a few donors. Profiling relied on immunoSEQ multiplex PCR, and the TCRdb table lists in-frame clones only, not all of them. The table lists about 73,000 clones, 93% of them singletons. Sequenced sample: T cells isolated from PBMCs. This sequence joins TRBV13 and TRBJ2-6, with 7 bases fitting TRBD1. The origin of this receptor is a human donor in good health. CDR3 nucleotides: TGTGCCAGCAGCTTAGTGGACAGGCTTAACTCTGGGGCCAACGTCCTGACTTTC. Protein: CASSLVDRLNSGANVLTF.